This T cell receptor beta chain stems from a study of cytomegalovirus exposure and HLA in healthy donors. Overall study results and limits: Most TCR beta V segments were productive about 90% or about 30% of the time in an earlier analysis. Cytomegalovirus association was assigned to approximately 160 TCR beta chains.

Regarding this clone: Its antigen is still unknown.

13 Jbeta primers and 60 Vbeta primers were used for the PCR. TCRdb's table, derived via immunoSEQ multiplex PCR, lists solely in-frame clones and lacks some. The sample holds around 200,000 clones, roughly 75% seen once. The length of the CDR3 is 14 residues. V gave up 2 bases and J gave up 10 bases; unmatched junction bases: 11. The germline V gene has CDR1 GTSNPN and CDR2 SVGIG (reference sequence). Material: PBMCs. This sequence originates from a man under 40 in good health and CMV-seropositive. The gene calls are TRBV30 and TRBJ1-1; the match to TRBD1 covers 9 bases. The DNA for the CDR3 is TGTGCCTGGAGTACAGGGGGCTTAAGTCGGCGAGCTTTCTTT. This codes for CAWSTGGLSRRAFF.